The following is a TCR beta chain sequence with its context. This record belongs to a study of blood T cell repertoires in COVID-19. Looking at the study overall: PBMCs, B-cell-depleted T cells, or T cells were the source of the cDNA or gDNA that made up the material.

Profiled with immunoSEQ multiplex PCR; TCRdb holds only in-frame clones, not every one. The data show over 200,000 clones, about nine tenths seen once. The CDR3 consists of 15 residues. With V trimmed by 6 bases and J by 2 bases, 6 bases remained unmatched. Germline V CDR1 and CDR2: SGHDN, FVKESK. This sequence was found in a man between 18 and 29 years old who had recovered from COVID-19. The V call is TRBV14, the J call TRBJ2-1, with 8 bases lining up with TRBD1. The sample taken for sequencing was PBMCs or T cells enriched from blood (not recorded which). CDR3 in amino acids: CASSLTGDPYNEQFF. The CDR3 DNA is TGTGCCAGCAGTCTGACAGGGGACCCCTACAATGAGCAGTTCTTC.